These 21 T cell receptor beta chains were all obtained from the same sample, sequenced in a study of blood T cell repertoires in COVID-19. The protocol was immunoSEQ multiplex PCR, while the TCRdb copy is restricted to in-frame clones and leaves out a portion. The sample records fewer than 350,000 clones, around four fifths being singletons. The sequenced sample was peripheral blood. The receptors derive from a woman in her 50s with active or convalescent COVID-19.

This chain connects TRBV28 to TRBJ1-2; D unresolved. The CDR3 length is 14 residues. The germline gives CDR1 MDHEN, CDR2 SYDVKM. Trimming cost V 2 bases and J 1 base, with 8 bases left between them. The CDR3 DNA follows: TGTGCCAGCAGTTTAGCCCGACTTAACTATGGCTACACCTTC. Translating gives CASSLARLNYGYTF.

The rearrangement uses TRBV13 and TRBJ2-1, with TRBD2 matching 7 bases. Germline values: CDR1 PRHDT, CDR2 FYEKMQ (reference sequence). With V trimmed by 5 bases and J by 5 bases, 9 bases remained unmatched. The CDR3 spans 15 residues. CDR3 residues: CASSPRVAGDNEQFF. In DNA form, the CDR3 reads TGTGCCAGCAGCCCTCGGGTAGCGGGTGACAATGAGCAGTTCTTC.

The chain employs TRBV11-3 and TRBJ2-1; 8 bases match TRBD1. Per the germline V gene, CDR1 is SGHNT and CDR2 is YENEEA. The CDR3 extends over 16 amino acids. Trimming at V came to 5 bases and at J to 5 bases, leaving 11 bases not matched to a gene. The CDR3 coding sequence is TGTGCCAGCAGCGCGGGACCAGGGGGCGCGGACAATGAGCAGTTCTTC. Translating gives CASSAGPGGADNEQFF.

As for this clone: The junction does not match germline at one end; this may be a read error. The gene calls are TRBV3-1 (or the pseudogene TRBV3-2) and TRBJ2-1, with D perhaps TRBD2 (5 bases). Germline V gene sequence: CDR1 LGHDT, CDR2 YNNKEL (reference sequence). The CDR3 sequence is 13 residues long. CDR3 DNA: TGTGCCAGCACCCAAGCGAGGGCCCATGAGCAGTTCTTC. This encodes CASTQARAHEQFF.

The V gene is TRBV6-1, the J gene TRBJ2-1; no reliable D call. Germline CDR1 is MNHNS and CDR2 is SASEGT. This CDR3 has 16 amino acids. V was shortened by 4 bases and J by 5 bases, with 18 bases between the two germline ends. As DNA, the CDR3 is TGTGCCAGCAGTGGTCCCGGGTCCCAGAGGAACAATGAGCAGTTCTTC. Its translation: CASSGPGSQRNNEQFF.

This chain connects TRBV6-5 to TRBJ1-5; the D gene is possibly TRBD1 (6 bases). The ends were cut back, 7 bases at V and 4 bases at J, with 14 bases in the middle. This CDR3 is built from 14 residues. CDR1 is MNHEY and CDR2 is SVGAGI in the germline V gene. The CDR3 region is CASTGVAANQPQHF. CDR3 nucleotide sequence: TGTGCCAGCACAGGGGTTGCAGCAAATCAGCCCCAGCATTTT.

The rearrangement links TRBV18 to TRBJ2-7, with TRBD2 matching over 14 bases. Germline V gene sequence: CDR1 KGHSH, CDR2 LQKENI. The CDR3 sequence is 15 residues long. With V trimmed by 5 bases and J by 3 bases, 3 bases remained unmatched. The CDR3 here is CASSAGTSGSYEQYF. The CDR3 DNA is TGTGCCAGCTCAGCCGGGACTAGCGGGAGCTACGAGCAGTACTTC.

CDR3 nucleotide sequence: TGTGCCAGCAGTGCCCAGACAGGGGTAGGGGATTGGCCCCAGCATTTT. Its translation is CASSAQTGVGDWPQHF. The chain joins TRBV6-6 to TRBJ1-5; the match to TRBD1 covers 8 bases. Germline V gene lookup returns CDR1 MNHNY and CDR2 SVGAGI (reference sequence). Trimming at V came to 5 bases and at J to 9 bases, leaving 15 bases not matched to a gene. CDR3 length: 16 residues.

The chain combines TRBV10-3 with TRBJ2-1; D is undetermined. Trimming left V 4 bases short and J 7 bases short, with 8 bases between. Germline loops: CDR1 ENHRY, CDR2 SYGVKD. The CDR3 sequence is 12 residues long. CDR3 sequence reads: CAISATVNEQFF. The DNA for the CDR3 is TGTGCCATCAGTGCGACTGTTAATGAGCAGTTCTTC.

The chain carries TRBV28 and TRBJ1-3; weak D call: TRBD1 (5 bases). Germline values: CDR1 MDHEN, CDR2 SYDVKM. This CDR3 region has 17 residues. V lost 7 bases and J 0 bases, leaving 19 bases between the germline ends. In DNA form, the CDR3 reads TGTGCCAGCACCGCGGCGTGGGGGGGGAGCTCTGGAAACACCATATATTTT. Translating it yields CASTAAWGGSSGNTIYF.

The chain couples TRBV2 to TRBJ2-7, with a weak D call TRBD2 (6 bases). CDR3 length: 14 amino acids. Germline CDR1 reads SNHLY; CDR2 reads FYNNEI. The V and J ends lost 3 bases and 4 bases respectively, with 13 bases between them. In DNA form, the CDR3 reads TGTGCCAGCAGTGATGGACTACCTACGTACGAGCAGTACTTC. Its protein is CASSDGLPTYEQYF.

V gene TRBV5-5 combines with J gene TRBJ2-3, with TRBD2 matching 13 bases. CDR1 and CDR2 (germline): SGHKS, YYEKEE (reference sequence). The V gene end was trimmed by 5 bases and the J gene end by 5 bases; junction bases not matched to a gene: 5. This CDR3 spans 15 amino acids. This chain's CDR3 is CASSAGLAGVDTQYF. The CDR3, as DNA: TGTGCCAGCAGTGCAGGACTAGCGGGAGTAGATACGCAGTATTTT.

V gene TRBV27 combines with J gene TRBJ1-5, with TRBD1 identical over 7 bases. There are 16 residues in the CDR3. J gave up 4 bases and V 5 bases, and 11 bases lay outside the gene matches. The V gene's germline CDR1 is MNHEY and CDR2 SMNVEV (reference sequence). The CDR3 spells CASSARTGPLNQPQHF. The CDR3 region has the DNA TGTGCCAGCAGTGCCCGGACAGGCCCCCTTAATCAGCCCCAGCATTTT.

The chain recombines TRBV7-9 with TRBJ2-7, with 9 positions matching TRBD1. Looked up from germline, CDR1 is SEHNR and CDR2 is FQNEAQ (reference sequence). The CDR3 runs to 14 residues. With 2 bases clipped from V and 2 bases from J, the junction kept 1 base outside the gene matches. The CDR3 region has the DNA TGTGCCAGCAGCTTAAGACAGGGGGCCTACGAGCAGTACTTC. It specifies CASSLRQGAYEQYF.

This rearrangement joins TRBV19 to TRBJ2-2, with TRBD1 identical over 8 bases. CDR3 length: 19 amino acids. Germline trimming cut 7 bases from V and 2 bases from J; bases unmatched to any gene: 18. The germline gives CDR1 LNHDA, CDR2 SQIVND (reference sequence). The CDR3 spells CASTHRGTLGQGNTGELFF. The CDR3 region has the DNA TGTGCCAGTACCCATAGGGGGACCCTTGGACAGGGAAACACCGGGGAGCTGTTTTTT.

CDR3 DNA: TGTGCCAGCAGCAACAGTAGGCTAGCGGGAGTTTCTTGTTGGAGAAATGAGCAGTTCTTC. This encodes CASSNSRLAGVSCWRNEQFF. This chain connects TRBV21-1 to TRBJ2-1; the table's D call TRBD2 went unverified against the DNA. TRBV21-1 represents a pseudogene. CDR3 length: 20 residues.

CDR3 sequence: CASSSSDRSNTEAFF. Written as DNA, the CDR3 is TGTGCCAGCAGCTCCTCGGACAGGTCGAACACTGAAGCTTTCTTT. The rearrangement joins TRBV7-9 to TRBJ1-1; 7 nucleotides align to TRBD1. After removal of 4 bases from V and 1 base from J, the junction contained 6 bases not matched to a gene. The length of the CDR3 is 15 residues. The germline V gene encodes CDR1 SEHNR and CDR2 FQNEAQ (reference sequence).

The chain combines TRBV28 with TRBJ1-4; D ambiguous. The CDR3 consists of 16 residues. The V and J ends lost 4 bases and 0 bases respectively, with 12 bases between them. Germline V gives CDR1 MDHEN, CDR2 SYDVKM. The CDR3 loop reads CASSSRSLATNEKLFF. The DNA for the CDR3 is TGTGCCAGCAGTTCGCGGTCCCTTGCAACTAATGAAAAACTGTTTTTT.

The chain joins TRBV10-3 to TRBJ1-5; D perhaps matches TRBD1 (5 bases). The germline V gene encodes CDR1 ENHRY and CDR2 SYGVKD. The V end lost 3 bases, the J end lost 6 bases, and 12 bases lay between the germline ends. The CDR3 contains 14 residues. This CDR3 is CAISEQAGSQPQHF. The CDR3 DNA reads TGTGCCATCAGTGAACAGGCGGGGAGTCAGCCCCAGCATTTT.

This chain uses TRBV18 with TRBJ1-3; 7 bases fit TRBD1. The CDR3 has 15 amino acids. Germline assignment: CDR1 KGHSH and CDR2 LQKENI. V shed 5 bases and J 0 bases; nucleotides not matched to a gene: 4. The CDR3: CASSDRARSGNTIYF. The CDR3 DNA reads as TGTGCCAGCTCAGACAGGGCCCGCTCTGGAAACACCATATATTTT.

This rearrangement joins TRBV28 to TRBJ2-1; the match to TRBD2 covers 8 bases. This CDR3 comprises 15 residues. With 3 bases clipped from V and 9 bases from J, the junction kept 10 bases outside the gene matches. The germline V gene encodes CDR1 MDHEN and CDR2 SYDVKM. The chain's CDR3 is CASSFRPAGDGEQFF. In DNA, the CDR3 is TGTGCCAGCAGTTTTCGCCCAGCGGGAGATGGTGAGCAGTTCTTC.